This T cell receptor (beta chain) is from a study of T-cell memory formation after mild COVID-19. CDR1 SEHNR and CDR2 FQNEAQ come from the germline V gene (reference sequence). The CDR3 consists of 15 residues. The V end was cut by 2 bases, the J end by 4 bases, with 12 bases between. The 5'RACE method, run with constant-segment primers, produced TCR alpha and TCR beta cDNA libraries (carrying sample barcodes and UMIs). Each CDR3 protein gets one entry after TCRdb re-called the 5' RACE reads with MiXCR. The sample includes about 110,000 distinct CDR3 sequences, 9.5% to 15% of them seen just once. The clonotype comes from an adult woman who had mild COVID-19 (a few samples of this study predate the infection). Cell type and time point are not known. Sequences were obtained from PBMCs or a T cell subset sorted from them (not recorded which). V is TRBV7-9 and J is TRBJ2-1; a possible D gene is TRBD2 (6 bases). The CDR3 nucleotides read TGTGCCAGCAGCTTAAAGGCGGGGACTTACAATGAGCAGTTCTTC. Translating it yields CASSLKAGTYNEQFF.